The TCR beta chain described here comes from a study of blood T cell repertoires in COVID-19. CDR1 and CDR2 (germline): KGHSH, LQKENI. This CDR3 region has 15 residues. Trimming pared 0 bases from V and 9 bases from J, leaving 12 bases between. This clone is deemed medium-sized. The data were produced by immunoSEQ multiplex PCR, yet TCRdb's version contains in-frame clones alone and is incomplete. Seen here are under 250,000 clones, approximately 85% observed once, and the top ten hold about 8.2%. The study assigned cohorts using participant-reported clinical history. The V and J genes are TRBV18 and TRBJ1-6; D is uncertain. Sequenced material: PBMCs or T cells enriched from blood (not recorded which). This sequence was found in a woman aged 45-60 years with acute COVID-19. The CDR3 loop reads CASSPPSTSFSPLHF. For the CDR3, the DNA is TGTGCCAGCTCACCACCGTCGACTTCATTTTCACCCCTCCACTTT.